This T cell receptor beta chain was profiled in a study of T cell responses to AZD1222 COVID-19 vaccine. In regard to this clone: Its antigen remains unknown.

V dropped 6 bases and J dropped 4; count of bases not matched to a gene: 8. There are 14 residues in the CDR3. CDR1 is LNHDA, CDR2 SQIVND, per germline (reference sequence). Study-level results: Sampled repertoires all dated from after the peak T cell response.

The protocol was immunoSEQ multiplex PCR, while the TCRdb copy is restricted to in-frame clones and leaves out a portion. This table has about 140,000 clones, 91% appearing once. The chain combines TRBV19 with TRBJ2-5, with 7 positions matching TRBD2. This clonotype originated in an adult who received the MenACWY meningococcal vaccine as a control. Sequences were derived from peripheral blood, sampled 28 days after the second dose of the MenACWY control vaccine. This chain's CDR3 is CASRSSGATETQYF. CDR3 bases: TGTGCCAGTAGATCAAGCGGGGCAACAGAGACCCAGTACTTC. Combining the CDR3 with reference TRBV19 and TRBJ2-5 gives the whole variable domain DGGITQSPKYLFRKEGQNVTLSCEQNLNHDAMYWYRQDPGQGLRLIYYSQIVNDFQKGDIAEGYSVSREKKESFPLTVTSAQKNPTAFYLCASRSSGATETQYFGPGTRLLVL.